This T cell receptor beta chain was captured by sequencing in a study of cytomegalovirus exposure and HLA in healthy donors. Turning to the study itself: Sequencing of about 179 million T cells in an earlier analysis found under 120 million unique TCR beta sequences.

Trimming cost V 1 base and J 3 bases, with 5 bases left between them. The V gene's germline CDR1 is SGHDT and CDR2 YYEEEE. The CDR3 is 13 residues long. General study results and limits: Through in vitro validation, three CMV-associated chains were shown to be specific for CMV antigens. In a later analysis, HLA-associated TCR beta chains were more clonally expanded than equally common others.

Concerning this clone: Its antigen is currently unknown.

PCR involved 60 Vbeta and 13 Jbeta primers. Data came from immunoSEQ multiplex PCR; TCRdb stores just in-frame clones and leaves some out. This table holds over 75,000 clones, roughly three quarters found once. The receptor's source is a male donor in good health and CMV-seropositive. The chain is built from TRBV5-6 and TRBJ1-5; no reliable D call. Sequencing was performed on PBMCs. The CDR3 loop is CASSLRFNQPQHF. The CDR3 DNA reads TGTGCCAGCAGCTTGCGGTTCAATCAGCCCCAGCATTTT.